Ten or more counts support the clone carrying this T cell receptor beta chain. As yet, its antigen is unknown. TCRdb re-called the 5' RACE reads through MiXCR, storing one row per CDR3 protein. The table has roughly 340,000 distinct CDR3 sequences, 8% to 10% seen once. This sample is drawn from a study of T cells after yellow fever vaccination. Per germline, CDR1 SGHTA and CDR2 FQGNSA. The ends were cut back, 6 bases at V and 4 bases at J, with 21 bases in the middle. The CDR3 loop spans 16 amino acids. The study, taken as a whole, reports: At less than 97% for CD4 and almost 90% for CD8, most primary-vaccination clones showed up again after the booster. Researchers cautioned that FACS-sorted repertoires could harbor abundant clonotypes contaminating from the bulk population. A secondary response was less intense yet reached its peak sooner, at day 5 versus 15.

This chain links TRBV7-2 with TRBJ1-1; TRBD1 is a possible D gene (6 bases). The material was PBMCs, obtained on the day of the first yellow fever vaccination. The sequence came from a man between 18 and 29 years old who received the YFV17D yellow fever vaccine. CDR3 residues: CASRPQGRGGGTEAFF. The CDR3 DNA reads TGTGCCAGCAGGCCTCAGGGGCGGGGGGGCGGCACTGAAGCTTTCTTT.